This T cell receptor beta chain was documented in a study of patients and donors after allogeneic stem cell transplantation. In its sample, this clonotype was seen many times. V was cut by 8 bases and J by 0 bases, with 10 bases left in between. The CDR3 is 13 amino acids. TCRdb re-called the RT-PCR reads with MiXCR, one entry per CDR3 protein. Of roughly 200,000 distinct CDR3 sequences in the sample, around 40% are singletons; the top ten hold around 10%. The source material was blood, either unsorted or a sorted T cell fraction (not recorded which). The rearrangement links TRBV12-3 or TRBV12-4 to TRBJ1-1; unclear D gene. The TCR comes from a human donor who was either an allogeneic HSCT recipient or a stem cell or donor lymphocyte infusion donor (not recorded which). It is not recorded whose cells these are; they may come from a transplant donor. The DNA for the CDR3 is TGTGCCAGCCACTTAAGGGTGAACACTGAAGCTTTCTTT. Protein: CASHLRVNTEAFF.